The text below deals with one TCR beta chain. The sample is drawn from a study of blood T cell repertoires in COVID-19. Overall study: The study drew acute and convalescent COVID-19 samples from the United States, Italy and Spain. The cDNA or gDNA used as material had been derived from T cells, B-cell-depleted T cells, or PBMCs.

Original processing notes: Amplification of reference gene primers was used by the study to estimate nucleated cell counts. TCRdb's table, derived via immunoSEQ multiplex PCR, lists solely in-frame clones and lacks some. V, J and clone size derive from that table, while D and trimming were established from the DNA sequence. The sample holds some 130,000 clones, roughly 90% seen once. Patients of the Seattle cohort, enrolled during active infection, were followed longitudinally. Sequencing input: peripheral blood. The TCR originated in a man in his fifties or sixties with COVID-19, enrolled during active disease.

CDR3 protein: CASSWGQRNQPQHF. DNA of the CDR3: TGTGCCAGTAGTTGGGGACAGAGGAATCAGCCCCAGCATTTT. The rearrangement joins TRBV19 to TRBJ1-5, with 7 bases that match TRBD1. Germline assignment: CDR1 LNHDA and CDR2 SQIVND (reference sequence). The CDR3 is made up of 14 amino acids. J lost 4 bases, V lost 5 bases, and 5 bases had no gene match.